This T cell receptor beta chain originates from a study of technical replicates of blood from four donors. The trim removed 4 bases at V and 0 bases at J, leaving 3 bases unmatched. CDR3 length: 15 residues. Germline values: CDR1 SGDLS, CDR2 YYNGEE. This table comes from immunoSEQ multiplex PCR, and its TCRdb copy is limited to in-frame clones, with some not included. The profile covers around 76,000 clones, with roughly 92% appearing a single time and 0.4% to 0.45% taken by the ten largest. V is TRBV9 and J is TRBJ2-7; TRBD1 matches 11 bases. The sequence derives from a human donor in good health. The specimen sequenced was T cells isolated from PBMCs. The CDR3 here is CASSSGTGGSYEQYF. CDR3 DNA: TGTGCCAGCAGCTCCGGGACAGGGGGCTCCTACGAGCAGTACTTC.